The TCR beta chain under discussion was sequenced for a study of T cells in Graves' hyperthyroidism and ophthalmopathy. This CDR3 is built from 14 residues. Germline assignment: CDR1 SGHTA and CDR2 FQGNSA. J lost 6 bases, V lost 1 base, and 1 base had no gene match. The TCR beta CDR3 regions underwent amplification using RNA transcripts as the source. The HTBI primer set drove a first-round RT-PCR of the TCR CDR3. TCRdb used MiXCR to reprocess the multiplex PCR reads, holding one entry per CDR3 protein. The sample has some 180,000 distinct CDR3 sequences, about 18% seen once. No ophthalmopathy progression within 18 months constituted stable Graves' hyperthyroidism. Diagnoses used clinical symptoms, serum thyroxine and TRAb, thyroid ultrasound and orbital computed tomography. This clonotype appeared many times.

The specimen was blood. This receptor was taken from a woman aged 45-59 years with Graves' hyperthyroidism. The chain employs TRBV7-2 and TRBJ1-4, with 8 bases aligning to TRBD1. The CDR3 region is CASSLDRGYEKLFF. The CDR3 nucleotides read TGTGCCAGCAGCTTAGACAGGGGGTATGAAAAACTGTTTTTT.